This T cell receptor (beta chain) comes out of a study of cytomegalovirus exposure and HLA in healthy donors. The length of the CDR3 is 15 residues. Germline loops: CDR1 SGHTA, CDR2 FQGNSA. With 6 bases removed from V and 5 bases from J, the gap between germline ends came to 19 bases. This clone was seen just once. The PCR made use of 60 Vbeta and 13 Jbeta primers. Sequencing was performed with immunoSEQ multiplex PCR; in TCRdb, only in-frame clones are kept and a portion is missing. The table records tens of thousands of clones, 60% to 80% of them present only once. The sample was PBMCs. The genes are TRBV7-2 and TRBJ2-5; D gene ambiguous. The TCR sequence derives from a man aged 30-40 years in good health and CMV-seronegative. This CDR3 is CASRGRSAPDETQYF. CDR3 coding DNA: TGTGCCAGCAGAGGTAGGAGCGCACCAGACGAGACCCAGTACTTC.